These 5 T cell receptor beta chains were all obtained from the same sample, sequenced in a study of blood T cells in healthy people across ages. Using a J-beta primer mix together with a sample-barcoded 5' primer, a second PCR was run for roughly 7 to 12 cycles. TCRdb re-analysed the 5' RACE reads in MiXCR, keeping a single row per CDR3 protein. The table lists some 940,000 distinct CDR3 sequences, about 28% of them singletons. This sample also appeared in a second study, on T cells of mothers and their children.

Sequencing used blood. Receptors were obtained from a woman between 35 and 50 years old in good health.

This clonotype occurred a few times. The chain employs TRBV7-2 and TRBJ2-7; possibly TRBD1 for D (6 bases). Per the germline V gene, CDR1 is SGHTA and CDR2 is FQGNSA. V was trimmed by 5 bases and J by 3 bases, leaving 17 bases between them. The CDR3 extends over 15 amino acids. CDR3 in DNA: TGTGCCAGCAGCCTAAGGGCACAGGGTGTCTACGAGCAGTACTTC. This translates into CASSLRAQGVYEQYF.

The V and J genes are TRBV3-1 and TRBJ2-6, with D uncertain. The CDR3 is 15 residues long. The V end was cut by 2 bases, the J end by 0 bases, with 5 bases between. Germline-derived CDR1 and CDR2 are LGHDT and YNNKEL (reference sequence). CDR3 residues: CASSQKGSGANVLTF. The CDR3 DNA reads TGTGCCAGCAGCCAAAAAGGCTCTGGGGCCAACGTCCTGACTTTC.

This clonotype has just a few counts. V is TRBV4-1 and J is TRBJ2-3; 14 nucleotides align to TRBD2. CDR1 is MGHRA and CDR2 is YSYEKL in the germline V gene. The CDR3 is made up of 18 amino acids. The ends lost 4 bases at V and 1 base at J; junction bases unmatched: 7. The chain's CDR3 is CASSPRLAGGPGTDTQYF. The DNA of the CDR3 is TGCGCCAGCAGCCCCCGACTAGCGGGGGGGCCGGGCACAGATACGCAGTATTTT.

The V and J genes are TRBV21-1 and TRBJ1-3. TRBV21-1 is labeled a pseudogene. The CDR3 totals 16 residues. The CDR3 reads CASSPSRVSSGNTIYF. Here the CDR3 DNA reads TGTGCCAGCAGCCCCTCGCGGGTTAGCTCTGGAAACACCATATATTTT.

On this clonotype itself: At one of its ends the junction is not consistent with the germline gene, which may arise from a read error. CDR3 residues: CASSLEPSSGELFF. CDR3 DNA sequence: TGTGCTAGCAGCTTAGAGCCTAGCTCCGGGGAGCTGTTTTTT. The V gene is TRBV7-7, the J gene TRBJ2-2, with a possible D match to TRBD2 (5 bases). Germline assignment: CDR1 SSHAT and CDR2 FNYEAQ (reference sequence). This CDR3 spans 14 amino acids.